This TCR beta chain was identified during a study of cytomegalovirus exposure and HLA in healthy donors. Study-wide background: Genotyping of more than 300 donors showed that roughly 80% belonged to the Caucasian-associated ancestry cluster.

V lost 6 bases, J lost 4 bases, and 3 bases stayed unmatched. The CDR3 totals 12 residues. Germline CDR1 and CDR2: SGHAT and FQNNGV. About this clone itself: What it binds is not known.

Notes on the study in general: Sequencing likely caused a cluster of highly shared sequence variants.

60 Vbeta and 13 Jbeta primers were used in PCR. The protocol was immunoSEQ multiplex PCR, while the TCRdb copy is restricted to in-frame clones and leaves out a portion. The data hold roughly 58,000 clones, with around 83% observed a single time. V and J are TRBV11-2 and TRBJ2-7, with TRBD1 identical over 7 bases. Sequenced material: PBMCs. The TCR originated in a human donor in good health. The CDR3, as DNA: TGTGCCAGCAGTTCACAGGGGTACGAGCAGTACTTC. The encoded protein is CASSSQGYEQYF.